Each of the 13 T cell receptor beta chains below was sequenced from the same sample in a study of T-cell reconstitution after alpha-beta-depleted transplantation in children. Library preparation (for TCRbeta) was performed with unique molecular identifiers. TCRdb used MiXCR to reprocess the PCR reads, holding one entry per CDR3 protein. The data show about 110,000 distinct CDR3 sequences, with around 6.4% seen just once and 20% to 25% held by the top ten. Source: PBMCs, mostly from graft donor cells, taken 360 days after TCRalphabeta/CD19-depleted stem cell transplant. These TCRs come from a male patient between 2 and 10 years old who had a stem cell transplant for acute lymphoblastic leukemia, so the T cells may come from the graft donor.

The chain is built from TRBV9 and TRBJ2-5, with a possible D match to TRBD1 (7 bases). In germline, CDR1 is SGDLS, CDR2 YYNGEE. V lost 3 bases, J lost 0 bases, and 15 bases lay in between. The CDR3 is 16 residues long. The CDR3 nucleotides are TGTGCCAGCAGCGACAGGGGAGGCCGAAACCAAGAGACCCAGTACTTC. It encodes CASSDRGGRNQETQYF.

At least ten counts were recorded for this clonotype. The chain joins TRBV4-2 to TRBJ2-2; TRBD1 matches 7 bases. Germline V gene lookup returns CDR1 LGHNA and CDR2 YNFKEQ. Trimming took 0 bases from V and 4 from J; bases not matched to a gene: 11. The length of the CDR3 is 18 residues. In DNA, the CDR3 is TGTGCCAGCAGCCAAGATGGCCCCTGGGACAGCTTCACCGGGGAGCTGTTTTTT. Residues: CASSQDGPWDSFTGELFF.

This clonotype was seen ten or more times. The CDR3 coding sequence is TGTGCCAGCAGCCCCCGGACTAGCGAGACCCAGTACTTC. Translated: CASSPRTSETQYF. The chain has TRBV9 and TRBJ2-5, with TRBD2 identical over 8 bases. V shed 4 bases and J 5 bases; nucleotides not matched to a gene: 4. CDR1 is SGDLS, CDR2 YYNGEE, per germline. The CDR3 sequence is 13 residues long.

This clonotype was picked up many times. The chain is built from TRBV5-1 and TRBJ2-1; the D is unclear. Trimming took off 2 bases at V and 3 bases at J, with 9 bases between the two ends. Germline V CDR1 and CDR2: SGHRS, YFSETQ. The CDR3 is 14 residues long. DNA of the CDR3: TGCGCCAGCAGCTTAAATCGCATCTACAATGAGCAGTTCTTC. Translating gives CASSLNRIYNEQFF. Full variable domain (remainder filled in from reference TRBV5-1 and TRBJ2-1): KAGVTQTPRYLIKTRGQQVTLSCSPISGHRSVSWYQQTPGQGLQFLFEYFSETQRNKGNFPGRFSGRQFSNSRSEMNVSTLELGDSALYLCASSLNRIYNEQFFGPGTRLTVL.

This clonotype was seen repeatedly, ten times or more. CDR3 sequence: CSVLGLAGEQYF. DNA for the CDR3: TGCAGCGTTCTGGGACTAGCGGGAGAGCAGTACTTC. V gene TRBV29-1 combines with J gene TRBJ2-7, with 13 bases that match TRBD2. The trim removed 5 bases at V and 7 bases at J, leaving 2 bases unmatched. This CDR3 comprises 12 residues. CDR1 and CDR2 (germline): SQVTM, ANQGSEA.

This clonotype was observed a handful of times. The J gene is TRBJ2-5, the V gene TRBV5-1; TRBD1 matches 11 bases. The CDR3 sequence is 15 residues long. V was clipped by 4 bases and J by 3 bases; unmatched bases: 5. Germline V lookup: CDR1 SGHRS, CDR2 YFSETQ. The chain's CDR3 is CASSPWDRGEETQYF. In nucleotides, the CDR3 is TGCGCCAGCAGCCCCTGGGACAGGGGGGAAGAGACCCAGTACTTC.

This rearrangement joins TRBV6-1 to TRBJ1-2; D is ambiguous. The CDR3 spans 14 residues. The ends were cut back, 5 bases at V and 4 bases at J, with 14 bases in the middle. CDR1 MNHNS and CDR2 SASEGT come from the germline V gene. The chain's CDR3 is CASSPFDGPYGYTF. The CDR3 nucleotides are TGTGCCAGCAGTCCCTTTGACGGGCCCTATGGCTACACCTTC.

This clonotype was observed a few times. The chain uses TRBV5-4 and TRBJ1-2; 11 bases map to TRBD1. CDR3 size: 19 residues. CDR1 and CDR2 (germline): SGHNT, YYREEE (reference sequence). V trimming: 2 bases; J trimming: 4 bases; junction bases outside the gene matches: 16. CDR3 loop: CASSFGKGGTGGRSYGYTF. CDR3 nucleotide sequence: TGTGCCAGCAGCTTCGGAAAAGGGGGGACAGGGGGTAGAAGCTATGGCTACACCTTC.

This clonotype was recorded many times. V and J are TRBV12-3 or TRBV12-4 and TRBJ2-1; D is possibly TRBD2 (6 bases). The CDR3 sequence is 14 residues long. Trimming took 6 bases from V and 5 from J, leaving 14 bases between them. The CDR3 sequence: CASRSPGLNNEQFF. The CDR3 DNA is TGTGCCAGCAGGAGTCCGGGACTTAACAATGAGCAGTTCTTC.

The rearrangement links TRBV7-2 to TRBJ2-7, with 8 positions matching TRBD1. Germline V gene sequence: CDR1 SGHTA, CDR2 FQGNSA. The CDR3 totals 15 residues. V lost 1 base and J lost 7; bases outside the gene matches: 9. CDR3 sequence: CASSLEPGGTGEQYF. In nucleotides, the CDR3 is TGTGCCAGCAGCTTAGAGCCAGGGGGCACGGGGGAGCAGTACTTC.

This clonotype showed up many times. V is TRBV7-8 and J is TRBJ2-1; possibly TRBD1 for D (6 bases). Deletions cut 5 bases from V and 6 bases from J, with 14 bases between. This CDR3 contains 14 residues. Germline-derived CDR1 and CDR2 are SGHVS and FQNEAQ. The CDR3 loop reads CASSPMGQLNEQFF. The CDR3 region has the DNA TGTGCCAGCAGCCCAATGGGACAACTCAATGAGCAGTTCTTC.

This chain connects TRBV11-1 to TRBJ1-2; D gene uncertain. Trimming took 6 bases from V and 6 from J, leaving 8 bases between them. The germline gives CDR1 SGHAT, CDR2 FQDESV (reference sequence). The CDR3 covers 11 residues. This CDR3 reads CASSFGDGYTF. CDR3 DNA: TGTGCCAGCAGTTTTGGAGATGGCTACACCTTC.

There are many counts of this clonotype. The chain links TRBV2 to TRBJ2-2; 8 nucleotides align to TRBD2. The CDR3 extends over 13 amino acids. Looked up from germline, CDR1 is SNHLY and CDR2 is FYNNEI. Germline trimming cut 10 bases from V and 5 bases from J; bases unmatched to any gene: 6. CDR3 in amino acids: CATLSGGTGELFF. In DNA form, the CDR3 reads TGTGCCACCCTCAGCGGGGGAACCGGGGAGCTGTTTTTT.